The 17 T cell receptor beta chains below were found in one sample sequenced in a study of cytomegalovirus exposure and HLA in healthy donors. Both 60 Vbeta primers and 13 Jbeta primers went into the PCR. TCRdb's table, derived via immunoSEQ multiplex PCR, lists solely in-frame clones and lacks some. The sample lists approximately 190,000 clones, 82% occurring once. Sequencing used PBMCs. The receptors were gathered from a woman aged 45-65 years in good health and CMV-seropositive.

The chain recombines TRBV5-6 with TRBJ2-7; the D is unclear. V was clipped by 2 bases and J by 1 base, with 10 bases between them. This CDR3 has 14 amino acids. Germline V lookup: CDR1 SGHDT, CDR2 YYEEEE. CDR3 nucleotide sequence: TGTGCCAGCAGCTTTGCTCCGGGTTCCTACGAGCAGTACTTC. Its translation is CASSFAPGSYEQYF.

Here the CDR3 DNA reads TGCGCCAGCAGCTGGAGCGGCACCGGGGAGCTGTTTTTT. It translates to CASSWSGTGELFF. The rearrangement joins TRBV5-1 to TRBJ2-2, with a possible D match to TRBD2 (5 bases). The CDR3 sequence is 13 residues long. Trimming removed 3 bases at V and 4 bases at J, with 7 bases between. Germline loops: CDR1 SGHRS, CDR2 YFSETQ.

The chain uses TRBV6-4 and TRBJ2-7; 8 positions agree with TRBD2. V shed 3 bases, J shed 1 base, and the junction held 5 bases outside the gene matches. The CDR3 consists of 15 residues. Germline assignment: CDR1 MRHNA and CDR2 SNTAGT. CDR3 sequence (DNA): TGTGCCAGCAGTGAGCGGGGGGCCTTTTCCTACGAGCAGTACTTC. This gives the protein CASSERGAFSYEQYF.

The CDR3 region has the DNA TGTGCCAGCAGTTGGGACAAGCCCTACGAGCAGTACTTC. Its translation is CASSWDKPYEQYF. V gene TRBV28 combines with J gene TRBJ2-5, with D possibly TRBD1 on 6 matching bases. The better agreement between TRBJ2-7 and the DNA end casts doubt on the J call. Per the germline V gene, CDR1 is MDHEN and CDR2 is SYDVKM. This CDR3 is 13 amino acids long.

CDR3 loop: CASSSGPSNQPQHF. The CDR3 nucleotides read TGTGCCAGCAGCTCCGGTCCGAGTAATCAGCCCCAGCATTTT. The chain joins TRBV6-5 to TRBJ1-5; D is unresolved. V gave up 6 bases and J gave up 4 bases, with 13 bases separating them. The CDR3 runs 14 residues. Looked up from germline, CDR1 is MNHEY and CDR2 is SVGAGI.

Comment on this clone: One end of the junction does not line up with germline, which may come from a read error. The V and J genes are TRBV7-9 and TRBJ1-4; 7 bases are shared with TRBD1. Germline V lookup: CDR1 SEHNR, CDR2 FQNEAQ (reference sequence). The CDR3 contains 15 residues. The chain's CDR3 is CSSSPRDSRNEKLFF. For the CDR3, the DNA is TGTTCCAGCAGCCCAAGGGACAGTCGGAATGAAAAACTGTTTTTT.

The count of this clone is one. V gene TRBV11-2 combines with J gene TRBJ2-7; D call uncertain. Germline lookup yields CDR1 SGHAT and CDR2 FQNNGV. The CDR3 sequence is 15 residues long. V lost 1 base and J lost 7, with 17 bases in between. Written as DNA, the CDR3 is TGTGCCAGCAGCTTAGCCCGGGTTCCGTCTGGTGAGCAGTACTTC. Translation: CASSLARVPSGEQYF.

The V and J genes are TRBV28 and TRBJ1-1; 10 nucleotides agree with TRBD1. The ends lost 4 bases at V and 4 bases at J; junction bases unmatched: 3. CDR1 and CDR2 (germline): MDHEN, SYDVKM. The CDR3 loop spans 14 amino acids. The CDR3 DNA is TGTGCCAGCAGTTCGGGACAGGGGCGCACTGAAGCTTTCTTT. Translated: CASSSGQGRTEAFF.

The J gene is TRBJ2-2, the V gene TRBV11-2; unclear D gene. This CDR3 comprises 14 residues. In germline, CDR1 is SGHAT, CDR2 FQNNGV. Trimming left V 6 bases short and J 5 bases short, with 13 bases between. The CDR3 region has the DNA TGTGCCAGCAGTCGAAGACAAATAACCGGGGAGCTGTTTTTT. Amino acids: CASSRRQITGELFF.

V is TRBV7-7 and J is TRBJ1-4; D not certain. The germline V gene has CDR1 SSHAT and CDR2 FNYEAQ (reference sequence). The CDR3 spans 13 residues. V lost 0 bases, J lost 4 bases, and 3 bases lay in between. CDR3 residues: CASSLALNEKLFF. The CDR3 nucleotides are TGTGCCAGCAGCTTAGCCCTTAATGAAAAACTGTTTTTT.

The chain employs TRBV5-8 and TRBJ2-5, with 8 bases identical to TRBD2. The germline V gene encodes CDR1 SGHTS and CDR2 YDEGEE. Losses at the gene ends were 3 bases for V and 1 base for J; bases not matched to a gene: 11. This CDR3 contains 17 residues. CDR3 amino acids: CASSSSRGVLGQETQYF. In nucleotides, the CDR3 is TGTGCCAGCAGCTCATCGCGGGGGGTTTTGGGCCAAGAGACCCAGTACTTC.

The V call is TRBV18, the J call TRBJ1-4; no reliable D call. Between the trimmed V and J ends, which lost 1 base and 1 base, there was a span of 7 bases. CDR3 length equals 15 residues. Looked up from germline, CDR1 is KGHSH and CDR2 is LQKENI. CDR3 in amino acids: CASSPRLVTNEKLFF. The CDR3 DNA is TGTGCCAGCTCACCACGCTTAGTAACTAATGAAAAACTGTTTTTT.

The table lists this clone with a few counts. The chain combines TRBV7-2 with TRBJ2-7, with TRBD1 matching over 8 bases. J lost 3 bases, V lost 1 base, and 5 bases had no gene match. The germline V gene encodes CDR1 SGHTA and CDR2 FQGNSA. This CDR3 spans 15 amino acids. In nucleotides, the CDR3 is TGTGCCAGCAGCTTAGGCCAGGGGGCCTTCTACGAGCAGTACTTC. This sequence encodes CASSLGQGAFYEQYF. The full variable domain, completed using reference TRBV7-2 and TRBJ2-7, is GAGVSQSPSNKVTEKGKDVELRCDPISGHTALYWYRQSLGQGLEFLIYFQGNSAPDKSGLPSDRFSAERTGGSVSTLTIQRTQQEDSAVYLCASSLGQGAFYEQYFGPGTRLTVT.

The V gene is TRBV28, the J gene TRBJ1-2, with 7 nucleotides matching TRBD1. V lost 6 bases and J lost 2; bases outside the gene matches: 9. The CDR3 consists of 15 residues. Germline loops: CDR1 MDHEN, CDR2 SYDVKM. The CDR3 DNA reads TGTGCCAGCAGCGTCGGGGGACAGCTGAACTATGGCTACACCTTC. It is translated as CASSVGGQLNYGYTF.

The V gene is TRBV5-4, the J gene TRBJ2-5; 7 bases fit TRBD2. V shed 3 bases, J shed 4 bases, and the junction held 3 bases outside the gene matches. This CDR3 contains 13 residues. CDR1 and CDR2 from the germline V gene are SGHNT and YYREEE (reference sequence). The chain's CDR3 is CASSYGLGETQYF. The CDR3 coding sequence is TGTGCCAGCAGCTACGGACTAGGAGAGACCCAGTACTTC. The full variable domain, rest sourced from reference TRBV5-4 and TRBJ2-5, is ETGVTQSPTHLIKTRGQQVTLRCSSQSGHNTVSWYQQALGQGPQFIFQYYREEENGRGNFPPRFSGLQFPNYSSELNVNALELDDSALYLCASSYGLGETQYFGPGTRLLVL.

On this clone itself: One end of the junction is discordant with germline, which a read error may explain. CDR3 protein: CSSSPRLRETGGEAFF. The CDR3 nucleotides are TGTTCCAGCAGCCCCCGGCTCCGGGAGACGGGAGGTGAAGCTTTCTTT. The genes are TRBV7-9 and TRBJ1-1; D not resolved. This CDR3 contains 16 residues. CDR1 is SEHNR and CDR2 is FQNEAQ in the germline V gene (reference sequence).

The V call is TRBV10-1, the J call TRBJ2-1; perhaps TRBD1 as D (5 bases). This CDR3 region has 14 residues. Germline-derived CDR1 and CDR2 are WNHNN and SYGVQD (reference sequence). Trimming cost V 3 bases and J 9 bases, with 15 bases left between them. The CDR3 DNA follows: TGCGCCAGCAGTGACAGGGTCCTGGATGGTGAGCAGTTCTTC. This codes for CASSDRVLDGEQFF.